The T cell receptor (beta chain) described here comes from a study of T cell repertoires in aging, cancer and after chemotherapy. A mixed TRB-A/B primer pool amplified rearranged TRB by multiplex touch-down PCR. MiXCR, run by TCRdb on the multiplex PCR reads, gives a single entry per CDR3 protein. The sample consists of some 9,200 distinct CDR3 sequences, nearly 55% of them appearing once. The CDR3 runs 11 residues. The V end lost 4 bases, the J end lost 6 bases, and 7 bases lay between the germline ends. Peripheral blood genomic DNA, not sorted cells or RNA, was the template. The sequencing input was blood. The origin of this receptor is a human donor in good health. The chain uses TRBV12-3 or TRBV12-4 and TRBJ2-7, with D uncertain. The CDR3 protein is CASSWVGEQYF. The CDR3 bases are TGTGCCAGCAGTTGGGTCGGCGAGCAGTACTTC.